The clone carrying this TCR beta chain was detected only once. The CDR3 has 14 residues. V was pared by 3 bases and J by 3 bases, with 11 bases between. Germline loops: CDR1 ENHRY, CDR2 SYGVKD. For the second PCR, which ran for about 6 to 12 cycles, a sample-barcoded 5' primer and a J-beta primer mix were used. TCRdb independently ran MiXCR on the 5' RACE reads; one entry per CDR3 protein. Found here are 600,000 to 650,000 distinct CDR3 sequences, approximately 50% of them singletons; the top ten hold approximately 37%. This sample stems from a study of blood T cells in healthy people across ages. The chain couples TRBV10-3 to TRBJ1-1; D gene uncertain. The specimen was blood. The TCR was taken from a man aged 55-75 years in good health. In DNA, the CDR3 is TGTGCCATCAGTGATGTGGCGGGTTACACTGAAGCTTTCTTT. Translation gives CAISDVAGYTEAFF.